The 9 T cell receptor beta chains reported below all come from one sample, sequenced in a study of blood T cells in healthy people across ages. A second PCR, run for about 7 to 11 cycles, used a sample-barcoded 5' primer plus a J-beta primer mix. Via MiXCR, TCRdb re-called the 5' RACE reads, giving one row per CDR3 protein. The data show hundreds of thousands of distinct CDR3 sequences, approximately 44% seen once. Sequencing was done on a sample of blood. Receptors originate from a man aged 60 to 75 in good health.

The V call is TRBV3-1, the J call TRBJ2-6; D uncertain. V lost 3 bases and J 0 bases, leaving 9 bases between the germline ends. There are 16 residues in the CDR3. Germline loops: CDR1 LGHDT, CDR2 YNNKEL (reference sequence). CDR3: CASSQVSPSGANVLTF. The CDR3 region has the DNA TGTGCCAGCAGCCAGGTCAGCCCCTCTGGGGCCAACGTCCTGACTTTC.

This chain connects TRBV20-1 to TRBJ2-3, with 12 bases aligning to TRBD2. The junction had 11 bases not matched to a gene; V was cut back by 4 bases and J by 6 bases. This CDR3 contains 16 residues. The germline CDR1 and CDR2 sequences are DFQATT and SNEGSKA (reference sequence). CDR3 nucleotide sequence: TGCAGTGCTACTAGCGGGGGGGCAATCATCCTCGATACGCAGTATTTT. Translated: CSATSGGAIILDTQYF.

The rearrangement links TRBV4-1 to TRBJ2-2; no clear D gene. Germline loops: CDR1 MGHRA, CDR2 YSYEKL. The CDR3 has 15 amino acids. Trimming removed 0 bases at V and 0 bases at J, with 5 bases between. The CDR3: CASSQEATNTGELFF. CDR3 DNA sequence: TGCGCCAGCAGCCAAGAAGCAACGAACACCGGGGAGCTGTTTTTT.

This clonotype occurred once. The rearrangement links TRBV27 to TRBJ1-2; 8 bases are a match to TRBD1. The CDR3 has 13 amino acids. Looked up from germline, CDR1 is MNHEY and CDR2 is SMNVEV (reference sequence). V lost 6 bases to trimming and J lost 7 bases; unmatched junction nucleotides: 7. CDR3 protein: CASSLQGASGYTF. The CDR3 DNA is TGTGCCAGCAGCTTGCAGGGGGCGAGTGGCTACACCTTC.

This clonotype was counted between two and nine times. The rearrangement uses TRBV27 and TRBJ2-3; a weak D match, TRBD2 (5 bases). Trimming pared 3 bases from V and 3 bases from J, leaving 10 bases between. CDR1 and CDR2 (germline): MNHEY, SMNVEV (reference sequence). The CDR3 covers 14 residues. For the CDR3, the DNA is TGTGCCAGCAGTTTTGCCGGGGTAACAGATACGCAGTATTTT. Its protein is CASSFAGVTDTQYF.

In its sample, this clonotype was seen a few times. The rearrangement joins TRBV6-2 or TRBV6-3 to TRBJ2-5; TRBD1 matches 8 bases. The CDR3 totals 14 residues. Germline assignment: CDR1 MNHEY and CDR2 SVGEGT. J gave up 4 bases and V 6 bases, and 7 bases lay outside the gene matches. This chain's CDR3 is CASSRGHDGETQYF. In DNA form, the CDR3 reads TGTGCCAGCAGCAGGGGGCACGACGGAGAGACCCAGTACTTC.

This clonotype is a singleton in its sample. This chain uses TRBV14 with TRBJ1-2, with D maybe TRBD1 (5 bases). CDR1 and CDR2 (germline): SGHDN, FVKESK. The CDR3 contains 12 residues. The V and J ends lost 4 bases and 9 bases respectively, with 12 bases between them. The CDR3 DNA reads as TGTGCCAGCAGCCCGGCCGGGGGGAGCTACACCTTC. Translating it yields CASSPAGGSYTF. The variable domain in full, completed from reference TRBV14 and TRBJ1-2, reads EAGVTQFPSHSVIEKGQTVTLRCDPISGHDNLYWYRRVMGKEIKFLLHFVKESKQDESGMPNNRFLAERTGGTYSTLKVQPAELEDSGVYFCASSPAGGSYTFGSGTRLTVV.

This sequence joins TRBV28 and TRBJ2-7; D remains ambiguous. The CDR3 runs to 13 residues. In germline, CDR1 is MDHEN, CDR2 SYDVKM. V was trimmed by 6 bases and J by 2 bases, leaving 11 bases between them. The CDR3 DNA follows: TGTGCCAGCAGACTTCCAGGCCCCTACGAGCAGTACTTC. This encodes CASRLPGPYEQYF.

The gene calls are TRBV3-1 and TRBJ1-3, with D hard to call. There are 14 residues in the CDR3. Per the germline V gene, CDR1 is LGHDT and CDR2 is YNNKEL (reference sequence). Trimming took 0 bases from V and 0 from J, leaving 3 bases between them. This CDR3 is CASSQDTSGNTIYF. In DNA, the CDR3 is TGTGCCAGCAGCCAAGATACCTCTGGAAACACCATATATTTT.